Listed below are T cell receptor beta chains from one sample, sequenced in a study of T cells in Graves' hyperthyroidism and ophthalmopathy. Each CDR3 protein is one row after TCRdb ran MiXCR on the multiplex PCR reads. Counted here are under 350,000 distinct CDR3 sequences, roughly 20% occurring once; the ten biggest clones make up under 55%. The sequencing sample was made of blood. The source of these receptors is a woman in her forties or fifties with Graves' hyperthyroidism. Each CDR3 is given with its conserved first and last residue.

TRBJ2-1	15	TRBV20-1	CSASSPASGRTGQFF
TRBJ1-1	15	TRBV5-1	CASSWTPGDKTGAFF
TRBJ1-1	17	TRBV7-9	CASSFSAQGFLNTEAFF
TRBJ1-4	17	TRBV20-1	CSADTRGQPSTNEKLFF
TRBJ2-7	15	TRBV20-1	CSARDLDREVYEQYF
TRBJ2-5	16	TRBV5-6	CASSLRGYTPQETQYF
TRBJ2-1	16	TRBV5-1	CASSLGGGLASNEQFF
TRBJ2-3	13	TRBV5-6	CASSGDYTDTQYF
TRBJ2-1	13	TRBV28	CASRRQGENEQFF
TRBJ1-2	13	TRBV20-1	CSAKTGSGYGYTF
TRBJ1-4	14	TRBV30	CAWNTGEVNEKLFF
TRBJ2-2	15	TRBV2	CASSEVRANTGELFF
TRBJ2-5	13	TRBV10-3	CAISRTGAETQYF
TRBJ2-7	15	TRBV6-1	CASSKPRDSSYEQYF
TRBJ1-5	17	TRBV3-1	CASSQGYRTAVDQPQHF
TRBJ2-1	16	TRBV11-3	CASSQPTGTPYNEQFF
TRBJ2-5	14	TRBV7-8	CASSFTLGQETQYF